This TCR beta chain was identified in a study of cytomegalovirus exposure and HLA in healthy donors. Study-level results: Excluded were some V segments that proved indistinguishable, including TRBV6-2 and TRBV6-3.

This CDR3 has 14 amino acids. With 0 bases removed from V and 4 bases from J, the gap between germline ends came to 12 bases. CDR1 and CDR2 from the germline V gene are GTSNPN and SVGIG (reference sequence). Though probably carrying unrecorded immune exposures, donors were nominally healthy at sampling. Primers for the PCR totalled 60 Vbeta and 13 Jbeta. The method was immunoSEQ multiplex PCR; TCRdb's version includes in-frame clones alone and lacks a portion of them. The sample consists of 130,000 to 150,000 clones, 80% to 85% of them appearing once. Only a few counts were recorded for this clone. The target antigen is unknown.

This TCR was sampled from a woman aged 25 to 39 in good health and CMV-seronegative. V and J are TRBV30 and TRBJ1-1, with D perhaps TRBD1 (5 bases). The sequencing sample was made of PBMCs. DNA for the CDR3: TGTGCCTGGAGTGTAAGCCTGCAGGGCACTGAAGCTTTCTTT. This gives the protein CAWSVSLQGTEAFF.